This T cell receptor (beta chain) comes out of a study of shared clonotypes between healthy human individuals. In the study overall: Those who served as donors were a couple of women and a few men between the ages of 18 and 49.

Produced via immunoSEQ multiplex PCR; TCRdb's table is partial and in-frame only. This sample carries a few hundred thousand clones, 65% of them seen once, and the ten largest clones take approximately 12%. Healthy and HIV-negative, the adult donors had no recent acute infections or vaccinations. Between the trimmed V and J ends, which lost 2 bases and 2 bases, there was a span of 4 bases. The CDR3 spans 12 residues. Looked up from germline, CDR1 is KGHSH and CDR2 is LQKENI. The chain has TRBV18 and TRBJ2-7; no clear D gene. The sample was memory CD4+ T cells sorted from blood. Described subset: CD45RA-negative fraction. This receptor was taken from a man aged 25-45 years in good health. The CDR3 coding sequence is TGTGCCAGCTCACCAGCTGCCTACGAGCAGTACTTC. Amino acid sequence: CASSPAAYEQYF.